This TCR beta chain was identified in a study of CD8 T cells in ankylosing spondylitis. Quantitative 5'-RACE with molecular barcodes produced the TCR beta libraries. TCRdb analysed the 5' RACE reads with MiXCR anew, one entry per CDR3 protein. Among about 700,000 distinct CDR3 sequences listed, roughly 20% were seen once. Trimming shortened V by 3 bases and J by 6 bases, and 16 bases separated the two germline ends. CDR1 SGHRS and CDR2 YFSETQ come from the germline V gene. The CDR3 contains 14 residues. Broader study findings: Reports of some motif variants in reactive arthritis synovial fluid and blood predate this one. Ankylosing spondylitis blood seemed to carry a telltale TCR beta motif made of seven or eight highly homologous variants. Clones linked with disease were CD8+ and fairly uncommon in the peripheral blood.

This clonotype was detected many times. Its target is unknown. The sequencing input was blood, either unsorted or a sorted T cell fraction (not recorded which). This chain joins TRBV5-1 and TRBJ2-7, with D possibly TRBD2 on 6 matching bases. The sequence was collected from a male donor with ankylosing spondylitis. CDR3 coding DNA: TGCGCCAGCAGCTCAACCTCCGAGGGAGGCGAGCAGTACTTC. Its protein product is CASSSTSEGGEQYF.